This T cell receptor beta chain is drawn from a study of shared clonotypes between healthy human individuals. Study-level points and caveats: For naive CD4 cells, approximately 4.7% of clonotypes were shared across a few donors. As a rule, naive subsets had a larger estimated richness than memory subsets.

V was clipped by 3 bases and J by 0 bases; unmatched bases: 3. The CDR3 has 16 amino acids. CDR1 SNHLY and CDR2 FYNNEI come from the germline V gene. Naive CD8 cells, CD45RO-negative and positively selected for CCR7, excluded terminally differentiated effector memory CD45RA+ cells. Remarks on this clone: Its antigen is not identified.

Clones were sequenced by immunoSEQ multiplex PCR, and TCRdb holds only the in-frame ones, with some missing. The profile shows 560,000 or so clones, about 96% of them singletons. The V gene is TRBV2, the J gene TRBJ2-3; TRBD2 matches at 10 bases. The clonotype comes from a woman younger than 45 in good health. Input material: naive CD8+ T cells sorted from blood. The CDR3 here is CASSESGRGSTDTQYF. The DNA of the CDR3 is TGTGCCAGCAGTGAGAGCGGGAGGGGGAGCACAGATACGCAGTATTTT.